The 30 T cell receptor beta chains below were found in one sample sequenced in a study of vaccination effects on CD4 cells after COVID-19. Within the ViraFEST assay, antigen-specific CD4+ T cells underwent expansion with viral peptide pools prior to sequencing. After around 10 days in culture, the CD4+ T cells were isolated. According to the study, vaccine recipients showed no prior SARS-CoV-2 infection and negative nucleocapsid antibodies. Produced via immunoSEQ multiplex PCR; TCRdb's table is partial and in-frame only. The sample has 60,000 to 65,000 clones, about 80% seen once. Their cognate antigens are unknown. The sequenced sample was CD4+ T cells from PBMCs cultured with HCoV-OC43 spike peptides, obtained before COVID-19 vaccination. This sample's subset: HCoV-OC43 spike overlapping peptide pool stimulation. The receptors come from a human donor who received a COVID-19 vaccine.

The V gene is TRBV29-1, the J gene TRBJ2-2; weak D call: TRBD2 (6 bases). The CDR3 has 15 residues. Germline CDR1 is SQVTM and CDR2 is ANQGSEA. V was trimmed by 4 bases and J by 4 bases, leaving 16 bases between them. The CDR3 region is CSVGVGGARTGELFF. For the CDR3, the DNA is TGCAGCGTTGGCGTCGGAGGGGCACGCACCGGGGAGCTGTTTTTT.

V usage is TRBV24-1 and J usage is TRBJ2-3, with a possible D match to TRBD2 (5 bases). The CDR3 is 16 amino acids. V was trimmed by 1 base and J by 4 bases, leaving 14 bases between them. The germline CDR1 and CDR2 sequences are KGHDR and SFDVKD. In DNA, the CDR3 is TGTGCCACCAGTGATTTCCCGGGATATGGGCCAGATACGCAGTATTTT. Translating gives CATSDFPGYGPDTQYF.

DNA of the CDR3: TGTGCCAGCAGCGACAGGGACGACTATGGCTACACCTTC. Encoded protein: CASSDRDDYGYTF. The V call is TRBV7-9, the J call TRBJ1-2, with 7 bases lining up with TRBD1. CDR3 size: 13 residues. The junction had 3 bases not matched to a gene; V was cut back by 5 bases and J by 3 bases. The germline V gene has CDR1 SEHNR and CDR2 FQNEAQ (reference sequence).

This chain uses TRBV19 with TRBJ2-7, with D perhaps TRBD1 (6 bases). Trimming removed 5 bases at V and 5 bases at J, with 13 bases between. Per germline, CDR1 LNHDA and CDR2 SQIVND (reference sequence). The CDR3 covers 13 residues. The CDR3 region is CASSPRAGDEQYV. CDR3 DNA sequence: TGTGCCAGTAGTCCGCGGGCAGGGGACGAGCAGTACGTC.

V usage is TRBV6-5 and J usage is TRBJ1-6; no definite D call. The CDR3 spans 12 residues. Trimming removed 2 bases at V and 8 bases at J, with 4 bases between. Germline CDR1 is MNHEY and CDR2 is SVGAGI. CDR3 coding DNA: TGTGCCAGCAGTTACCCGGATTCACCCCTCCACTTT. Translation gives CASSYPDSPLHF.

This clone was recorded once. The V gene is TRBV18, the J gene TRBJ2-5; no firm D call. V lost 4 bases and J 5 bases, leaving 11 bases between the germline ends. This CDR3 has 13 residues. Looked up from germline, CDR1 is KGHSH and CDR2 is LQKENI. Written as DNA, the CDR3 is TGTGCCAGCTCACGGGCGCAGGCCGAGACCCAGTACTTC. Translated: CASSRAQAETQYF.

The genes are TRBV27 and TRBJ2-2; D remains unclear. V was trimmed by 5 bases and J by 3 bases, leaving 16 bases between them. Germline CDR1 reads MNHEY; CDR2 reads SMNVEV (reference sequence). The length of the CDR3 is 16 residues. CDR3 amino acids: CASSTIPGPYTGELFF. The CDR3 DNA reads as TGTGCCAGCAGTACAATACCGGGTCCTTACACCGGGGAGCTGTTTTTT.

In this sample, this clone turned up once. The V and J genes are TRBV6-5 and TRBJ1-2; 10 bases are shared with TRBD1. The CDR3 is 15 residues long. Germline V gives CDR1 MNHEY, CDR2 SVGAGI. Germline trimming cut 2 bases from V and 4 bases from J; bases unmatched to any gene: 4. CDR3: CASSYGDRGSYGYTF. The CDR3 nucleotides read TGTGCCAGCAGTTACGGGGACAGGGGAAGCTATGGCTACACCTTC.

The J gene is TRBJ1-5, the V gene TRBV6-4, with D unresolved. Trimming removed 2 bases at V and 7 bases at J, with 9 bases between. This CDR3 is built from 13 residues. Per germline, CDR1 MRHNA and CDR2 SNTAGT. The CDR3 bases are TGTGCCAGCAGTGACAGGGTAGGGCAGCCCCAGCATTTT. Residues: CASSDRVGQPQHF.

This clone was seen a single time. This chain uses TRBV5-1 with TRBJ1-6; D is unclear. With 4 bases removed from V and 7 bases from J, the gap between germline ends came to 15 bases. Looked up from germline, CDR1 is SGHRS and CDR2 is YFSETQ. CDR3 length: 15 residues. The CDR3 nucleotides read TGCGCCAGCAGCCGGACGCCCTGGGGAAATTCACCCCTCCACTTT. This translates into CASSRTPWGNSPLHF.

This clone was observed a handful of times. This chain links TRBV2 with TRBJ2-7; D is unresolved. Germline CDR1 is SNHLY and CDR2 is FYNNEI. The CDR3 has 12 residues. V dropped 6 bases and J dropped 3 bases, with 9 bases sitting between them. The CDR3 region is CASSGPNYEQYV. The CDR3 coding sequence is TGTGCCAGCAGCGGACCGAACTACGAGCAGTACGTC.

This chain connects TRBV7-9 to TRBJ2-2; no firm D call. The CDR3 length is 15 residues. CDR1 and CDR2 (germline): SEHNR, FQNEAQ (reference sequence). The V end lost 2 bases, the J end lost 3 bases, and 10 bases lay between the germline ends. CDR3 protein: CASSLTGSDTGELFF. In DNA, the CDR3 is TGTGCCAGCAGCTTAACGGGTTCTGACACCGGGGAGCTGTTTTTT.

The chain combines TRBV5-1 with TRBJ2-2; the match to TRBD2 covers 10 bases. From germline, CDR1 is SGHRS and CDR2 YFSETQ. This CDR3 is built from 16 residues. With 6 bases clipped from V and 4 bases from J, the junction kept 9 bases outside the gene matches. For the CDR3, the DNA is TGCGCCAGCATTGAGCGGGGGGGTTCGACCACCGGGGAGCTGTTTTTT. This translates into CASIERGGSTTGELFF.

This clone has only a few counts. V and J are TRBV28 and TRBJ1-6; D is uncertain. Trimming took off 2 bases at V and 10 bases at J, with 12 bases between the two ends. The length of the CDR3 is 14 residues. Germline CDR1 is MDHEN and CDR2 is SYDVKM. CDR3 DNA: TGTGCCAGCAGTTTACCCAACTTCGACTCACCCCTCCACTTT. Residues: CASSLPNFDSPLHF.

The chain combines TRBV11-3 with TRBJ1-4; unclear D gene. This CDR3 is 13 amino acids long. Trimming took 2 bases from V and 7 from J, leaving 8 bases between them. The V gene's germline CDR1 is SGHNT and CDR2 YENEEA. The CDR3 DNA reads as TGTGCCAGCAGCTTACGCTTTGGTGAAAAACTGTTTTTT. Translating gives CASSLRFGEKLFF.

The rearrangement joins TRBV5-1 to TRBJ1-5; possibly TRBD1 for D (6 bases). The CDR3 contains 14 residues. V was pared by 0 bases and J by 3 bases, with 7 bases between. The V gene's germline CDR1 is SGHRS and CDR2 YFSETQ. CDR3 nucleotides: TGCGCCAGCAGCTTGGGACAGGACAATCAGCCCCAGCATTTT. Translated, it gives CASSLGQDNQPQHF.

The chain employs TRBV19 and TRBJ2-2; 12 positions agree with TRBD2. Trimming at V came to 6 bases and at J to 4 bases, leaving 3 bases not matched to a gene. Germline CDR1 LNHDA, CDR2 SQIVND (reference sequence). CDR3 length: 15 amino acids. The CDR3, as DNA: TGTGCCAGTAGGATACTAGCGGGGGGCACCGGGGAGCTGTTTTTT. It yields the protein CASRILAGGTGELFF.

The V gene is TRBV5-6, the J gene TRBJ2-2, with TRBD1 matching over 9 bases. The CDR3 sequence is 17 residues long. In germline, CDR1 is SGHDT, CDR2 YYEEEE. V gave up 4 bases and J gave up 5 bases; unmatched junction bases: 12. The chain's CDR3 is CASSPLNRGRRTGELFF. The CDR3 DNA reads TGTGCCAGCAGCCCGCTAAACAGGGGGCGGAGGACCGGGGAGCTGTTTTTT.

The genes are TRBV6-1 and TRBJ2-7; 8 bases are shared with TRBD1. Germline CDR1 reads MNHNS; CDR2 reads SASEGT. This CDR3 is 13 amino acids long. For the CDR3, the DNA is TGTGCCAGCAGTGAGAGGACAGGGCAAAGAAGGGACGTC. Its translation is CASSERTGQRRDV.

This clone was seen a handful of times. The J gene is TRBJ2-7, the V gene TRBV6-6; 8 bases line up with TRBD2. The CDR3 totals 14 residues. With V trimmed by 6 bases and J by 2 bases, 6 bases remained unmatched. Germline V CDR1 and CDR2: MNHNY, SVGAGI (reference sequence). CDR3 nucleotides: TGTGCCAGCAGCCGGGAGGGTGGGGCCTACGAGCAGTACGTC. This sequence encodes CASSREGGAYEQYV.

The J gene is TRBJ2-5, the V gene TRBV6-5; TRBD1 aligns across 8 bases. V lost 5 bases and J lost 5; bases outside the gene matches: 7. The CDR3 has 14 residues. Germline assignment: CDR1 MNHEY and CDR2 SVGAGI. CDR3 DNA: TGTGCCAGCAGTCGGGCAGGGGGCATCGAGACCCAGTACTTC. It encodes CASSRAGGIETQYF.

The chain combines TRBV2 with TRBJ1-1; D remains unclear. Trimming removed 2 bases at V and 3 bases at J, with 13 bases between. CDR3 length: 15 amino acids. Per the germline V gene, CDR1 is SNHLY and CDR2 is FYNNEI. CDR3 region: CASSERWVRDTEAFF. The CDR3, as DNA: TGTGCCAGCAGTGAACGGTGGGTTCGGGACACTGAAGCTTTCTTT.

CDR3 sequence reads: CASSLAGELFF. CDR3 in DNA: TGTGCCAGCAGCTTGGCCGGGGAGCTGTTTTTT. V and J are TRBV7-3 and TRBJ2-2; D is unclear. Looked up from germline, CDR1 is SGHTA and CDR2 is FQGTGA. This CDR3 comprises 11 residues. V was cut by 3 bases and J by 6 bases, with 2 bases left in between.

This clone was seen a handful of times. This chain uses TRBV19 with TRBJ1-1; 9 bases match TRBD1. The CDR3 is 16 amino acids. In germline, CDR1 is LNHDA, CDR2 SQIVND (reference sequence). V gave up 4 bases and J gave up 4 bases; unmatched junction bases: 10. CDR3 region: CASSNRGGDRVTEAFF. Written as DNA, the CDR3 is TGTGCCAGTAGTAACCGGGGCGGGGACAGGGTCACTGAAGCTTTCTTT.

This chain uses TRBV9 with TRBJ2-5; TRBD1 might be the D (6 bases). This CDR3 comprises 13 residues. Looked up from germline, CDR1 is SGDLS and CDR2 is YYNGEE. V was trimmed by 5 bases and J by 3 bases, leaving 11 bases between them. The CDR3 here is CASSDYREETQYF. The CDR3 coding sequence is TGTGCCAGCAGTGACTACAGGGAAGAGACCCAGTACTTC.

The CDR3 loop reads CASSSTGGTEAFF. The DNA of the CDR3 is TGTGCCAGCAGCTCCACCGGGGGGACTGAAGCTTTCTTT. The chain recombines TRBV5-4 with TRBJ1-1, with D possibly TRBD1 on 5 matching bases. The CDR3 extends over 13 amino acids. Trimming stripped 3 bases from V and 5 bases from J, with 11 bases between. Germline CDR1 SGHNT, CDR2 YYREEE (reference sequence).

The chain employs TRBV30 and TRBJ2-5, with TRBD1 identical over 9 bases. V lost 4 bases to trimming and J lost 9 bases; unmatched junction nucleotides: 15. Germline CDR1 GTSNPN, CDR2 SVGIG (reference sequence). The CDR3 is 15 residues long. For the CDR3, the DNA is TGTGCCTGGACCCCCCGACAGGGGGTTATTGGGGCCCAGTACTTC. Protein sequence: CAWTPRQGVIGAQYF.

J is TRBJ2-7 and V is TRBV5-1; a weak D match, TRBD2 (7 bases). Trimming removed 0 bases from V and 5 bases from J, with 12 bases in between. This CDR3 comprises 14 residues. In germline, CDR1 is SGHRS, CDR2 YFSETQ. CDR3 amino acids: CASSLGGGDDEQYV. CDR3 DNA: TGCGCCAGCAGCTTGGGAGGGGGGGACGACGAGCAGTACGTC.

The J gene is TRBJ1-2, the V gene TRBV25-1; TRBD1 matches at 7 bases. Germline CDR1 MGHDK, CDR2 SYGVNS. The CDR3 has 15 residues. The ends lost 3 bases at V and 5 bases at J; junction bases unmatched: 9. The DNA for the CDR3 is TGTGCCAGCAGTGACGCGACAGGGCACGAGTATGGCTACACCTTC. Protein sequence: CASSDATGHEYGYTF.

This clone was found once. The chain uses TRBV18 and TRBJ2-5; no clear D gene. The CDR3 has 13 amino acids. Trimming left V 2 bases short and J 4 bases short, with 8 bases between. Germline CDR1 is KGHSH and CDR2 is LQKENI. The CDR3 nucleotides are TGTGCCAGCTCACCAGAGTCTCGAGAGACCCAGTACTTC. Residues: CASSPESRETQYF.